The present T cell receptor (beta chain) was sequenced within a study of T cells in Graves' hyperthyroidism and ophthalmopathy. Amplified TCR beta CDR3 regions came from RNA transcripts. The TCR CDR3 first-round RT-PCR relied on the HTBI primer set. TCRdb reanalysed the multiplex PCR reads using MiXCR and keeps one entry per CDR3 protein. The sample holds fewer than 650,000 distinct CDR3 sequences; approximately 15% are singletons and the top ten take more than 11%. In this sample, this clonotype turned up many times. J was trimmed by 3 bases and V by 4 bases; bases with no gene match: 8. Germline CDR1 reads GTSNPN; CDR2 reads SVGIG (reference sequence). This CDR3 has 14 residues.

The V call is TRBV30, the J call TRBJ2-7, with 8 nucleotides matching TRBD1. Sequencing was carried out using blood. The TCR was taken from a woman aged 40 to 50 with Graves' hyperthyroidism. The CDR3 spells CAWTPGTGLYEQYF. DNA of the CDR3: TGTGCCTGGACCCCGGGGACAGGCCTCTACGAGCAGTACTTC.